The present T cell receptor (beta chain) was sequenced within a study of beta chain features in type 1 diabetes. To note about this clone: Antigen: not known.

The whole isolated RNA underwent reverse transcription, so sequencing captured expressed TCRB transcripts. The table came from immunoSEQ multiplex PCR; TCRdb's copy has only in-frame clones and leaves some out. The sample lists about 290,000 clones, approximately 8.1% occurring once. V lost 5 bases to trimming and J lost 4 bases, with 21 bases between them. Germline V gives CDR1 LNHDA, CDR2 SQIVND (reference sequence). The CDR3 runs to 16 residues. Donors contributed one heparinised blood draw apiece, averaging about 110 mL. Each of the CD4+ naive, central memory, regulatory and stem cell-like memory populations was sorted via CD45RO/CCR7/CD25/CD127/CD95/CD27. The study's findings and limits: Moderate yet significant TCRB CDR3 shortening was seen in Type 1 diabetes patients in all four CD4+ subsets.

Sequencing was carried out using central memory CD4+ T cells from blood. This chain links TRBV19 with TRBJ2-7; D is possibly TRBD1 or TRBD2 (5 bases each). The TCR was taken from a woman aged 18 to 35 in good health. CDR3 coding DNA: TGTGCCAGTAGTCCCATCTGGGCCAGGGAGCCATACGAGCAGTACTTC. The encoded protein is CASSPIWAREPYEQYF.